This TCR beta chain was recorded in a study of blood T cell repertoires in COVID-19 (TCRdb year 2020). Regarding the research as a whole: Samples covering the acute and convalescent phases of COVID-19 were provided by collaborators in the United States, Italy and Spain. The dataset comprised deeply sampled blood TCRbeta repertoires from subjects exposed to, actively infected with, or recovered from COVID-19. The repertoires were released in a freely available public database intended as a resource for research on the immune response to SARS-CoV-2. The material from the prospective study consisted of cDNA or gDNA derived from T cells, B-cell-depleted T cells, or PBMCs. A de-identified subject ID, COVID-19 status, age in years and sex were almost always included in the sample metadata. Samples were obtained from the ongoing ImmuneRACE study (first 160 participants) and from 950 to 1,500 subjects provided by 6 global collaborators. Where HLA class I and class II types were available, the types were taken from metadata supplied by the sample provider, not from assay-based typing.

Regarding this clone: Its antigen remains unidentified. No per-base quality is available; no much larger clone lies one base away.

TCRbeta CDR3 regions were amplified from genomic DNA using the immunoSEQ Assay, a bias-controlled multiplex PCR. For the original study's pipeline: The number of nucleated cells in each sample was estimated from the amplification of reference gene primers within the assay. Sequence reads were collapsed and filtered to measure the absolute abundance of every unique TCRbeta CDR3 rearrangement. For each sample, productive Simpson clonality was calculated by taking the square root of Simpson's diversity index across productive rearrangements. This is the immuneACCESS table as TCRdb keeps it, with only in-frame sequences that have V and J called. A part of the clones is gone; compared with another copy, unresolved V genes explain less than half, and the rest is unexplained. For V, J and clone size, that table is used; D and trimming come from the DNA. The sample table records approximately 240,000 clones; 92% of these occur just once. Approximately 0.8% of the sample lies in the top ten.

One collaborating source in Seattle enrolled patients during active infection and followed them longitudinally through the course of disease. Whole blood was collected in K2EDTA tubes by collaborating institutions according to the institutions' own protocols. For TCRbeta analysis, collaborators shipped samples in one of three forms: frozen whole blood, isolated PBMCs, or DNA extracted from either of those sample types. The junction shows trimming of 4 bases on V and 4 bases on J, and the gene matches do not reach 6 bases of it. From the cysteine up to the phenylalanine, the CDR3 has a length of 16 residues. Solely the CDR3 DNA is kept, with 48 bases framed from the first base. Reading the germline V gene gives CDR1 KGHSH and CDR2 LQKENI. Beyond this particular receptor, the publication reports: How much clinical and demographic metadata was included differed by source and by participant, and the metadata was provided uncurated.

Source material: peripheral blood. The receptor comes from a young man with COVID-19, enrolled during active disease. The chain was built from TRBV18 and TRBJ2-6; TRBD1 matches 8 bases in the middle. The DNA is TGTGCCAGCTCACGTTCAGGGGGCTCAGGGGCCAACGTCCTGACTTTC. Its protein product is CASSRSGGSGANVLTF.